One and the same sample provided the 30 T cell receptor beta chains below, sequenced in a study of cytomegalovirus exposure and HLA in healthy donors. Amplification used 60 Vbeta primers and 13 Jbeta primers. Profiling relied on immunoSEQ multiplex PCR, and the TCRdb table lists in-frame clones only, not all of them. The sample shows about 170,000 clones, around 83% of them seen only once. Sequencing was carried out using PBMCs. All receptors come from a man younger than 45 in good health and CMV-seropositive.

A few counts support this clone. The rearrangement joins TRBV4-3 to TRBJ2-2; 9 bases are shared with TRBD2. The V gene's germline CDR1 is LGHNA and CDR2 YSLEER. Unmatched junction bases numbered 4, after V lost 4 bases and J lost 1 base. The CDR3 totals 16 residues. Here the CDR3 DNA reads TGCGCCAGCAGCCGTGGGACTAGCAGGAACACCGGGGAGCTGTTTTTT. The encoded protein is CASSRGTSRNTGELFF.

The chain links TRBV11-2 to TRBJ1-3, with D unclear. V was shortened by 5 bases and J by 1 base, with 12 bases between the two germline ends. Germline CDR1 reads SGHAT; CDR2 reads FQNNGV. The CDR3 is made up of 15 amino acids. In nucleotides, the CDR3 is TGTGCCAGCAGCCCCCGAGGGTCGTCTGGAAACACCATATATTTT. It encodes CASSPRGSSGNTIYF. Filled out from reference TRBV11-2 and TRBJ1-3, the complete variable domain reads EAGVAQSPRYKIIEKRQSVAFWCNPISGHATLYWYQQILGQGPKLLIQFQNNGVVDDSQLPKDRFSAERLKGVDSTLKIQPAKLEDSAVYLCASSPRGSSGNTIYFGEGSWLTVV.

This sequence joins TRBV19 and TRBJ2-1; 9 positions match TRBD2. Trimming removed 4 bases from V and 1 base from J; junction bases left unmatched: 8. The CDR3 contains 17 residues. Germline lookup yields CDR1 LNHDA and CDR2 SQIVND (reference sequence). The chain's CDR3 is CASSTWLAGISYNEQFF. For the CDR3, the DNA is TGTGCCAGTAGTACTTGGCTAGCGGGAATTTCCTACAATGAGCAGTTCTTC.

CDR3 nucleotides: TGCGCCAGCAGCGGGACAGCTAGCACAGATACGCAGTATTTT. Residues: CASSGTASTDTQYF. The chain uses TRBV10-1 and TRBJ2-3; TRBD1 agrees at 7 bases. CDR3 size: 14 residues. The junction had 3 bases not matched to a gene; V was cut back by 6 bases and J by 0 bases. Germline V gene lookup returns CDR1 WNHNN and CDR2 SYGVQD (reference sequence).

This chain joins TRBV15 and TRBJ1-2, with unresolved D. This CDR3 contains 15 residues. Germline V gene lookup returns CDR1 LNHNV and CDR2 YYDKDF (reference sequence). V was shortened by 3 bases and J by 4 bases, with 15 bases between the two germline ends. The CDR3: CATSREILDSYGYTF. The CDR3 bases are TGTGCCACCAGCAGGGAGATCCTCGACTCCTATGGCTACACCTTC.

The chain joins TRBV19 to TRBJ2-1; TRBD1 aligns across 8 bases. The CDR3 is made up of 14 amino acids. Germline CDR1 and CDR2: LNHDA and SQIVND (reference sequence). V gave up 6 bases and J gave up 2 bases; unmatched junction bases: 3. The CDR3 protein is CASSLQGAYNEQFF. The CDR3 DNA reads as TGTGCCAGTAGCCTACAGGGGGCCTACAATGAGCAGTTCTTC.

This clone has just one count. This sequence joins TRBV27 and TRBJ2-2; D gene ambiguous. Germline V lookup: CDR1 MNHEY, CDR2 SMNVEV (reference sequence). The ends were cut back, 3 bases at V and 1 base at J, with 9 bases in the middle. CDR3 length: 15 residues. CDR3 sequence reads: CASSLVSVNTGELFF. CDR3 in DNA: TGTGCCAGCAGTTTGGTGTCGGTGAACACCGGGGAGCTGTTTTTT.

On this clone itself: The sample contains more than one DNA sequence encoding this CDR3. The CDR3 loop reads CASSLARDQETQYF. The DNA for the CDR3 is TGTGCCAGCAGCTTAGCGAGGGATCAAGAGACCCAGTACTTC. V usage is TRBV7-9 and J usage is TRBJ2-5, with D maybe TRBD2 (5 bases). The CDR3 spans 14 residues. Trimming pared 0 bases from V and 2 bases from J, leaving 7 bases between. From germline, CDR1 is SEHNR and CDR2 FQNEAQ (reference sequence).

The V call is TRBV27, the J call TRBJ1-5; the D gene is possibly TRBD1 (6 bases). The V end was cut by 2 bases, the J end by 6 bases, with 17 bases between. Germline V gene lookup returns CDR1 MNHEY and CDR2 SMNVEV (reference sequence). The CDR3 has 16 amino acids. The chain's CDR3 is CASSLIGAGVPQPQHF. CDR3 DNA: TGTGCCAGCAGTTTAATTGGGGCAGGGGTTCCTCAGCCCCAGCATTTT.

The gene calls are TRBV18 and TRBJ1-1; 8 nucleotides line up with TRBD1. This CDR3 has 11 amino acids. V was pared by 4 bases and J by 14 bases, with 6 bases of the junction left unmatched. The germline V gene has CDR1 KGHSH and CDR2 LQKENI. CDR3 sequence: CASSLGQGSFF. The CDR3 nucleotides read TGTGCCAGCTCACTAGGACAGGGTTCCTTCTTT.

In its sample, this clone was seen once. The chain carries TRBV28 and TRBJ2-2, with 9 bases lining up with TRBD1. This CDR3 has 14 amino acids. Germline lookup yields CDR1 MDHEN and CDR2 SYDVKM. Trimming took 6 bases from V and 5 from J; bases not matched to a gene: 4. The CDR3 loop reads CASSQTGGTGELFF. For the CDR3, the DNA is TGTGCCAGCAGCCAGACAGGGGGGACCGGGGAGCTGTTTTTT.

This clone was seen once. The chain uses TRBV12-5 and TRBJ2-1; 8 bases fit TRBD1. The CDR3 consists of 14 residues. In germline, CDR1 is LGHNT, CDR2 FRNRAP. V dropped 2 bases and J dropped 6; count of bases not matched to a gene: 3. As DNA, the CDR3 is TGTGCTAGTGGTTTGACCCAGGGGGCCAATGAGCAGTTCTTC. Translated, it gives CASGLTQGANEQFF.

This clone showed up just a few times. J is TRBJ2-6 and V is TRBV30; D unclear. The CDR3 spans 15 residues. Germline lookup yields CDR1 GTSNPN and CDR2 SVGIG (reference sequence). The V end was cut by 2 bases, the J end by 0 bases, with 8 bases between. CDR3 loop: CAWSRVPSGANVLTF. In DNA, the CDR3 is TGTGCCTGGAGTCGGGTGCCCTCTGGGGCCAACGTCCTGACTTTC.

V gene TRBV13 combines with J gene TRBJ2-3, with 8 bases lining up with TRBD2. This CDR3 comprises 14 residues. Losses at the gene ends were 1 base for V and 5 bases for J; bases not matched to a gene: 2. CDR1 PRHDT and CDR2 FYEKMQ come from the germline V gene (reference sequence). The CDR3 DNA is TGTGCCAGCAGCTTAGTCGCGGGAGGAGATACGCAGTATTTT. It is translated as CASSLVAGGDTQYF.

This clone turned up a few times. The rearrangement joins TRBV5-1 to TRBJ1-5, with D tentatively TRBD1 (5 bases). Trimming cost V 0 bases and J 7 bases, with 11 bases left between them. The CDR3 runs to 14 residues. The germline CDR1 and CDR2 sequences are SGHRS and YFSETQ. The CDR3: CASSLVGGVQPQHF. The CDR3 DNA is TGCGCCAGCAGCTTGGTGGGAGGGGTGCAGCCCCAGCATTTT.

The chain uses TRBV6-6 and TRBJ2-5, with 14 nucleotides matching TRBD2. Germline CDR1 MNHNY, CDR2 SVGAGI (reference sequence). This CDR3 is built from 15 residues. V was pared by 5 bases and J by 5 bases, with 4 bases of the junction left unmatched. The CDR3 here is CASSNRLAGGETQYF. CDR3 bases: TGTGCCAGCAGTAACCGACTAGCGGGAGGGGAGACCCAGTACTTC.

The chain employs TRBV4-1 and TRBJ2-2; D perhaps matches TRBD1 (6 bases). CDR3 size: 16 residues. Deletions cut 8 bases from V and 0 bases from J, with 16 bases between. Germline V CDR1 and CDR2: MGHRA, YSYEKL. The CDR3 loop reads CASGIDRTTNTGELFF. The DNA for the CDR3 is TGCGCCAGCGGAATCGACAGGACCACGAACACCGGGGAGCTGTTTTTT.

The chain carries TRBV7-9 and TRBJ1-2; TRBD1 aligns across 9 bases. The V segment lost 5 bases and the J segment 6 bases; nucleotides outside the gene matches: 13. There are 16 residues in the CDR3. Germline V lookup: CDR1 SEHNR, CDR2 FQNEAQ (reference sequence). This CDR3 reads CASSHRPGTGFHGYTF. Written as DNA, the CDR3 is TGTGCCAGCAGCCATCGACCCGGGACAGGGTTCCATGGCTACACCTTC.

The V gene is TRBV21-1, the J gene TRBJ1-1; the table calls TRBD1, which could not be checked here. TRBV21-1 counts as a pseudogene. The CDR3 is 15 residues long. CDR3 region: CASSRRDRENTEAFF. CDR3 DNA sequence: TGTGCCAGCAGCCGTCGCGACAGGGAAAACACTGAAGCTTTCTTT.

This clone was observed a handful of times. The CDR3 protein is CASSASTGSQPQHF. In DNA, the CDR3 is TGTGCCAGCAGCGCCTCTACAGGGAGTCAGCCCCAGCATTTT. The chain uses TRBV9 and TRBJ1-5, with a tentative D call TRBD1 (6 bases). Germline V gives CDR1 SGDLS, CDR2 YYNGEE. V was shortened by 3 bases and J by 6 bases, with 13 bases between the two germline ends. CDR3 length equals 14 residues.

V and J are TRBV6-1 and TRBJ2-2, with 7 bases aligning to TRBD1. Germline V gene sequence: CDR1 MNHNS, CDR2 SASEGT. The CDR3 length is 14 residues. V was clipped by 6 bases and J by 5 bases; unmatched bases: 6. CDR3 sequence: CASRTDRVTGELFF. The DNA for the CDR3 is TGTGCCAGCAGGACTGACAGGGTTACCGGGGAGCTGTTTTTT.

V is TRBV4-3 and J is TRBJ1-1; 9 bases match TRBD1. Trimming cost V 1 base and J 2 bases; bases outside gene matches: 8. CDR1 and CDR2 (germline): LGHNA, YSLEER. CDR3 size: 17 residues. The CDR3 DNA is TGCGCCAGCAGCCAAGTTCCGGGACAGGGATCTAACACTGAAGCTTTCTTT. Its translation is CASSQVPGQGSNTEAFF.

The chain combines TRBV10-3 with TRBJ2-3, with 11 bases aligning to TRBD2. CDR3 length: 18 amino acids. CDR1 and CDR2 (germline): ENHRY, SYGVKD. V lost 4 bases to trimming and J lost 1 base; unmatched junction nucleotides: 10. The CDR3 bases are TGTGCCATCAGTGGACCGGGACTAGCGGAAGAGGGCACAGATACGCAGTATTTT. Its translation is CAISGPGLAEEGTDTQYF.

The chain links TRBV4-1 to TRBJ2-2; perhaps TRBD2 as D (5 bases). The CDR3 has 13 amino acids. Germline CDR1 reads MGHRA; CDR2 reads YSYEKL. V lost 0 bases, J lost 9 bases, and 8 bases lay in between. CDR3 residues: CASSQENGRELFF. CDR3 nucleotides: TGCGCCAGCAGCCAAGAAAACGGGAGGGAGCTGTTTTTT.

The gene calls are TRBV18 and TRBJ1-4; 7 bases are a match to TRBD1. The CDR3 has 13 residues. Germline V gene sequence: CDR1 KGHSH, CDR2 LQKENI. J gave up 4 bases and V 9 bases, and 5 bases lay outside the gene matches. CDR3 amino acids: CASSGQSNEKLFF. The CDR3 region has the DNA TGTGCCAGTTCGGGACAGAGTAATGAAAAACTGTTTTTT.

The gene calls are TRBV28 and TRBJ2-7; D is perhaps TRBD2 (5 bases). CDR3 length: 16 amino acids. Trimming removed 5 bases from V and 0 bases from J, with 17 bases in between. Germline CDR1 and CDR2: MDHEN and SYDVKM. The CDR3 spells CASSPAGKLSSYEQYF. For the CDR3, the DNA is TGTGCCAGCAGTCCCGCGGGTAAACTTAGCTCCTACGAGCAGTACTTC.

The V call is TRBV23-1, the J call TRBJ2-7; D gene unclear. TRBV23-1 is annotated as an ORF whose role is uncertain. The ends were cut back, 1 base at V and 2 bases at J, with 6 bases in the middle. The CDR3 has 13 amino acids. The CDR3, as DNA: TGCGCCAGCAGTCAATTCGTCCCCTACGAGCAGTACTTC. This gives the protein CASSQFVPYEQYF.

This CDR3 reads CASSSGTGFNQPQHF. DNA of the CDR3: TGTGCCAGCAGTTCCGGGACAGGGTTTAATCAGCCCCAGCATTTT. This chain uses TRBV6-1 with TRBJ1-5, with 9 bases matching TRBD1. Germline CDR1 and CDR2: MNHNS and SASEGT. V was clipped by 5 bases and J by 4 bases; unmatched bases: 6. CDR3 size: 15 residues.

The chain combines TRBV7-3 with TRBJ2-3; 12 positions agree with TRBD2. Germline V CDR1 and CDR2: SGHTA, FQGTGA. This CDR3 has 16 amino acids. V dropped 3 bases and J dropped 2; count of bases not matched to a gene: 3. This chain's CDR3 is CASSFRLAGATDTQYF. The CDR3 DNA is TGTGCCAGCAGCTTTAGACTAGCGGGGGCCACAGATACGCAGTATTTT.

V is TRBV30 and J is TRBJ1-6; D not certain. V lost 4 bases and J lost 8, with 21 bases in between. The CDR3 has 16 amino acids. The germline V gene has CDR1 GTSNPN and CDR2 SVGIG (reference sequence). The CDR3 region is CAWTHSGMLGDSPLHF. CDR3 bases: TGTGCCTGGACCCACTCCGGGATGCTCGGGGATTCACCCCTCCACTTT.